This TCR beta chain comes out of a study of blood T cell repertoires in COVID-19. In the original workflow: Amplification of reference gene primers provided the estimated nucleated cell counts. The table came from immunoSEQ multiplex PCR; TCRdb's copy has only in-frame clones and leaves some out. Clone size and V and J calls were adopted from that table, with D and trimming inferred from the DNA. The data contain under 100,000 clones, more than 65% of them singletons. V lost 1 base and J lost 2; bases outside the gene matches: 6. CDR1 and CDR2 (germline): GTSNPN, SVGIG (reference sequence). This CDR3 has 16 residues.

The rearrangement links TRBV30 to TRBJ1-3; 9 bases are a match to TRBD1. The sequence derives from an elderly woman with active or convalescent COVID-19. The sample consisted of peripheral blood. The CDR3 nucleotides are TGTGCCTGGAGTGCACCACAGGGGGCTGCTGGAAACACCATATATTTT. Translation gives CAWSAPQGAAGNTIYF.